Sequencing of this T cell receptor beta chain was carried out in a study of blood T cells in healthy people across ages. General observations from the study: Shifts in expanded clonotypes may have been confounded by donor CMV status, which was unknown.

Next came a second PCR, run for about 7 to 12 cycles, which used a sample-barcoded 5' primer along with a J-beta primer mix. Each cDNA molecule carried a tag from a template-switch adaptor that contained 12 random nucleotides. TCRdb called the 5' RACE reads again in MiXCR, with one record for every CDR3 protein. The table lists 650,000 to 1,000,000 distinct CDR3 sequences, roughly 35% of them singletons, with 10% to 15% in the top ten. Germline V gives CDR1 ENHRY, CDR2 SYGVKD. V shed 4 bases, J shed 4 bases, and the junction held 4 bases outside the gene matches. The CDR3 loop spans 14 amino acids. This clonotype occurred many times. Its matching antigen is unknown. Drawing of peripheral blood yielded roughly 10 milliliters from each donor. PBMCs were isolated at a quantity of at least 6.5 million per sample.

The receptor's source is a man between 18 and 29 years old in good health. The V call is TRBV10-3, the J call TRBJ2-3, with 8 bases identical to TRBD1. The specimen was blood. The CDR3 nucleotides are TGTGCCATCAGTGTAGGACAGGGAGCAGATACGCAGTATTTT. This gives the protein CAISVGQGADTQYF.